The present T cell receptor (beta chain) was sequenced within a study of identical twins. Findings and caveats of the study: Zero-insertion results could be subject to partial confounding by invariant MAIT and iNKT cells. Out-of-frame sharing of TCR alpha in monozygotic twins was underestimated by models. Within cord blood, abundant beta clonotypes carried fewer insertions, but memory repertoires showed no such trend.

With 6 bases removed from V and 0 bases from J, the gap between germline ends came to 16 bases. Germline CDR1 is SGHRS and CDR2 is YFSETQ. CDR3 length equals 16 residues. In its sample, this clonotype was seen many times. Its target is not known. Each CDR3 protein gets one entry after TCRdb re-called the 5' RACE reads with MiXCR. The sample lists 200,000 to 250,000 distinct CDR3 sequences, 7% to 8.5% occurring once. Another study also made use of these data, one on yellow fever vaccine responses in identical twins.

The receptor comes from a woman aged 18-35 years in good health. Sample: CD8+ T cells sorted from blood. V usage is TRBV5-1 and J usage is TRBJ2-1; TRBD1 might be the D (5 bases). In DNA, the CDR3 is TGCGCCAGCACCCCCGAGGACGACAGCTCCTACAATGAGCAGTTCTTC. Protein product: CASTPEDDSSYNEQFF. The full variable domain, in which reference TRBV5-1 and TRBJ2-1 provide the parts outside the CDR3, is KAGVTQTPRYLIKTRGQQVTLSCSPISGHRSVSWYQQTPGQGLQFLFEYFSETQRNKGNFPGRFSGRQFSNSRSEMNVSTLELGDSALYLCASTPEDDSSYNEQFFGPGTRLTVL.